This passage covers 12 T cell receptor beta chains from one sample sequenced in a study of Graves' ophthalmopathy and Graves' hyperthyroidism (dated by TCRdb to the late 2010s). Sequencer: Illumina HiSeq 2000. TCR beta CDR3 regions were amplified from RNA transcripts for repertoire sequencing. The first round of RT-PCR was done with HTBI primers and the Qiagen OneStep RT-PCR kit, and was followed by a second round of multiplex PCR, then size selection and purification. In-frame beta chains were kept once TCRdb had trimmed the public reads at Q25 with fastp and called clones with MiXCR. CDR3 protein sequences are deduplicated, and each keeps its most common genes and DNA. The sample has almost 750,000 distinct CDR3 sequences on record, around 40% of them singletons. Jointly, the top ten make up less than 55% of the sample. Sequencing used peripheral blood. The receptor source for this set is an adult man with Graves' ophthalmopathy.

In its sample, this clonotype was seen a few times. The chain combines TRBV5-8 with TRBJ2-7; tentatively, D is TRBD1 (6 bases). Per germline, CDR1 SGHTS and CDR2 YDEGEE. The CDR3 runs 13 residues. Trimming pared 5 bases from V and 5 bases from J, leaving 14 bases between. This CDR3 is CASSYTGFHEQYF. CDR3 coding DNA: TGTGCCAGCAGTTACACAGGGTTCCACGAGCAGTACTTC.

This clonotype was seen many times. CDR3 coding DNA: TGTGCCAGCACCGAAAGCAGGGGGCGAGAGACCCAGTACTTC. As protein: CASTESRGRETQYF. The V call is TRBV7-2, the J call TRBJ2-5; 8 bases line up with TRBD1. Trimming at V came to 7 bases and at J to 4 bases, leaving 8 bases not matched to a gene. CDR1 and CDR2 from the germline V gene are SGHTA and FQGNSA. The CDR3 is 14 amino acids.

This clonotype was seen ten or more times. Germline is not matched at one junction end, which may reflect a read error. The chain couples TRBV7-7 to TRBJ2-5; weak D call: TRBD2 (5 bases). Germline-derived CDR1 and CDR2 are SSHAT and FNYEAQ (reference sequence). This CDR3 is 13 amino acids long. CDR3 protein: CASSLGERETQYF. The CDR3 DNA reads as TGTGCTAGCAGCTTAGGAGAGCGGGAGACCCAGTACTTC.

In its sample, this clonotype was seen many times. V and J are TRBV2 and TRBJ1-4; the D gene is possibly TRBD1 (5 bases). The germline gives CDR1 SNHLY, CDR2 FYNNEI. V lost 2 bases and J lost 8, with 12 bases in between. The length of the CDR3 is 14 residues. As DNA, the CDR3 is TGTGCCAGCAGTGAAATGCAGGGTGGAGAAAAACTGTTTTTT. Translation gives CASSEMQGGEKLFF.

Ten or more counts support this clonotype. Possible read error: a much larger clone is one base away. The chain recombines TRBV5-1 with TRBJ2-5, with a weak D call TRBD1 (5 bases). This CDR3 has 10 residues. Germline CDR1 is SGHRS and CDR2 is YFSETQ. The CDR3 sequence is CASREETQYF. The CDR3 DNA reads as TGTGCCAGCAGGGAAGAGACCCAGTACTTC.

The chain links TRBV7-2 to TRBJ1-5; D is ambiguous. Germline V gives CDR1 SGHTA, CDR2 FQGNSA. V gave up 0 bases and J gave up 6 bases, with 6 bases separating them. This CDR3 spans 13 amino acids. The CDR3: CASSLAETQPQHF. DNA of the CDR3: TGTGCCAGCAGCTTAGCAGAAACTCAGCCCCAGCATTTT. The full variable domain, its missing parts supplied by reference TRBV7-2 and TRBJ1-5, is GAGVSQSPSNKVTEKGKDVELRCDPISGHTALYWYRQSLGQGLEFLIYFQGNSAPDKSGLPSDRFSAERTGGSVSTLTIQRTQQEDSAVYLCASSLAETQPQHFGDGTRLSIL.

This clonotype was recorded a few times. The CDR3 protein is CASSQEGGELAEAFF. The CDR3 nucleotides read TGCGCCAGCAGCCAAGAGGGAGGGGAGCTTGCTGAAGCTTTCTTT. This chain joins TRBV4-1 and TRBJ1-1, with D possibly matching TRBD1 (5 bases). The CDR3 has 15 amino acids. Per the germline V gene, CDR1 is MGHRA and CDR2 is YSYEKL. Trimming left V 0 bases short and J 6 bases short, with 14 bases between.

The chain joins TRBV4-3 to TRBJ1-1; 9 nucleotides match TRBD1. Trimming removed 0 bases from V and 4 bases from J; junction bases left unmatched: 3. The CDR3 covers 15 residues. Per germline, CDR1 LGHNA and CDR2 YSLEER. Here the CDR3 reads CASSQDQTGGTEAFF. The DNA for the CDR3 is TGCGCCAGCAGCCAAGACCAGACAGGGGGCACTGAAGCTTTCTTT.

The CDR3 reads CATSARRGSQPQHF. The CDR3 coding sequence is TGTGCCACCAGTGCTAGGAGGGGTTCTCAGCCCCAGCATTTT. The chain links TRBV24-1 to TRBJ1-5, with TRBD1 as a possible D gene (5 bases). Per germline, CDR1 KGHDR and CDR2 SFDVKD. Trimming stripped 5 bases from V and 6 bases from J, with 13 bases between. The CDR3 is 14 amino acids.

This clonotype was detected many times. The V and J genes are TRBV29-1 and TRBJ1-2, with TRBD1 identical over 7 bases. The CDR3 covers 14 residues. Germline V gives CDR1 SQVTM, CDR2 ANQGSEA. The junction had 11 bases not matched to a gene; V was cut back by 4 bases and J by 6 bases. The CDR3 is CSVVLPGTVDGYTF. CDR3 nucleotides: TGCAGCGTTGTCCTACCCGGGACAGTCGATGGCTACACCTTC.

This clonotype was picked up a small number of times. The CDR3 protein is CASSAGRGIAGNTIYF. DNA for the CDR3: TGTGCCAGCAGCGCTGGACGGGGTATTGCTGGAAACACCATATATTTT. The V call is TRBV9, the J call TRBJ1-3; D gene uncertain. Trimming removed 3 bases at V and 2 bases at J, with 15 bases between. Per germline, CDR1 SGDLS and CDR2 YYNGEE. CDR3 length: 16 amino acids.

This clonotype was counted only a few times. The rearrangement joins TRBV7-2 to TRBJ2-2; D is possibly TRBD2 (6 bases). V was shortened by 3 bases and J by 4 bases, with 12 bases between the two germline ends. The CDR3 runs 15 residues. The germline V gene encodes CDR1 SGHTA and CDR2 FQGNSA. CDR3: CASSFLAEGTGELFF. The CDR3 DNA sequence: TGTGCCAGCAGCTTCTTGGCGGAGGGCACCGGGGAGCTGTTTTTT.